This is a list of T cell receptor beta chains from one sample in a study of PD-1 blockade in classical Hodgkin lymphoma. TCRdb keeps only in-frame clones here, not all; method: immunoSEQ multiplex PCR. The table has 25,000 or so clones, 88% seen once. Sample: peripheral blood mononuclear cells (PBMCs), taken before the fourth cycle of nivolumab. These TCRs come from a human donor with classical Hodgkin lymphoma. Each CDR3 is given with its conserved first and last residue. D genes are given only for firm matches. Clone size is not always given. Where it is, it says once, few, many or a class for expanded clones.

.	TRBJ2-1	TRBD2	TRBV10-1	TGCGCCAGCAGTGAGAGTCCAGCGGGAGAACCCCGCGTTTACAATGAGCAGTTCTTC	CASSESPAGEPRVYNEQFF
.	TRBJ1-2	TRBD1	TRBV7-9	TGTGCCAGCAGCTTACGCCAGACAGGGGGGGTCCAGGAAGGCTACACCTTC	CASSLRQTGGVQEGYTF
.	TRBJ1-2	.	TRBV29-1	TGCAGCGATGACGGAATCTATGGCTACACCTTC	CSDDGIYGYTF
.	TRBJ1-1	.	TRBV5-4	TGTGCCAGCCACTCCCAGGGAGGCGGTGGAGCTTTCTTT	CASHSQGGGGAFF
.	TRBJ2-7	.	TRBV30	TGTGCCTGGACCCCGGGGCACCCCTCGAACTACGAGCAGTACTTC	CAWTPGHPSNYEQYF
.	TRBJ2-1	.	TRBV2	TGTGCCAGCAGTGAAGAGCAGGCCGACCTTTACAATGAGCAGTTCTTC	CASSEEQADLYNEQFF
.	TRBJ2-3	.	TRBV30	TGTGCCTGGGCTCGGTCAGATACGCAGTATTTT	CAWARSDTQYF
.	TRBJ2-4	.	TRBV27	TGTGCCAGCAGACCCCGCGGGACTCCTCTACCTTTAGCCAAAAACATTCAGTACTTC	CASRPRGTPLPLAKNIQYF
once	TRBJ2-3	TRBD1	TRBV6-4	TGTGCCAGCAGTCTCGAGCCGGGACAGGGTACAGATACGCAGTATTTT	CASSLEPGQGTDTQYF
.	TRBJ1-5	.	TRBV7-9	TGTGCCAGCCCCGTCGGTAGGGACAACAATCAGCCCCAGCATTTT	CASPVGRDNNQPQHF
once	TRBJ2-2	TRBD2	TRBV4-1	TGCGCCAGCAGCCAAGATCCACTAGCGGGGGGGCGAAGCACCGGGGAGCTGTTTTTT	CASSQDPLAGGRSTGELFF
.	TRBJ2-1	TRBD2	TRBV7-9	TGTGCCAGCAGCGAACTAGCGGGAGGACACAATGAGCAGTTCTTC	CASSELAGGHNEQFF
.	TRBJ1-5	.	TRBV15	TGTGCCACCAGCAGCGGGGGGGATAGCAATCAGCCCCAGCATTTT	CATSSGGDSNQPQHF
once	TRBJ1-5	.	TRBV11-2	TGTGCCAGCAGCTTATCCGGGACGCTCAATCAGCCCCAGCATTTT	CASSLSGTLNQPQHF
.	TRBJ1-2	TRBD1	TRBV5-4	TGTGCCAGCAGCCCACAGACAGGGAACTATGGCTACACCTTC	CASSPQTGNYGYTF
.	TRBJ2-5	TRBD2	TRBV4-1	TGCGCCAGCAGCCTATACCACGAGACTAGCGGGAGATACCAAGAGACCCAGTACTTC	CASSLYHETSGRYQETQYF
.	TRBJ2-6	.	TRBV19	TGTGCCAGTACTATCAGGGAACCTGGGGCCAACGTCCTGACTTTC	CASTIREPGANVLTF
.	TRBJ2-3	.	TRBV7-9	TGTGCCAGCAGCCCCTGGGGCGGAGCTAGCACAGATACGCAGTATTTT	CASSPWGGASTDTQYF
.	TRBJ2-5	TRBD1	TRBV6-4	TGTGCCAGCAGCGCCGGGACAGGGGGCGCGGAAGAGACCCAGTACTTC	CASSAGTGGAEETQYF
.	TRBJ2-3	TRBD1	TRBV29-1	TGCAGCGTTGAAGATCCGGGACAGGGAGGGGATACGCAGTATTTT	CSVEDPGQGGDTQYF
.	TRBJ2-1	.	TRBV15	TGTGCCACCAGCAGAGATCAGAGAGGACAGTCCTACAATGAGCAGTTCTTC	CATSRDQRGQSYNEQFF
.	TRBJ2-7	TRBD1	TRBV5-1	TGCGCCAGCAGGGAGGGACAGGGGGCCTACGAGCAGTACTTC	CASREGQGAYEQYF
.	TRBJ2-7	TRBD1	TRBV6-6	TGTGCCAGCAGTTACTCGGCAGGGGACAGGGAGGAGGAGCAGTACTTC	CASSYSAGDREEEQYF
few	TRBJ1-5	.	TRBV27	TGTGCCATTGGACGTAGCAATCAGCCCCAGCATTTT	CAIGRSNQPQHF
.	TRBJ1-5	TRBD1	TRBV5-1	TGCGCCAGCAGCTTGGCTGCACAGGGGGGGAATCAGCCCCAGCATTTT	CASSLAAQGGNQPQHF
.	TRBJ1-1	TRBD1	TRBV10-3	TGTGCCATCAGACGAACCGGGACAGGGCCCACTGAAGCTTTCTTT	CAIRRTGTGPTEAFF
.	TRBJ2-2	.	TRBV9	TGTGCCAGCAGCGTAGGTGGGTTTGCGAACACCGGGGAGCTGTTTTTT	CASSVGGFANTGELFF
.	TRBJ2-3	TRBD1	TRBV7-6	TGTGCCAGCAGCTACCCACAGGGGCGGACAGATACGCAGTATTTT	CASSYPQGRTDTQYF
.	TRBJ2-3	.	TRBV5-1	TGCGCCAGCAGCTTGGAGGGCCAGACTATCAGCACAGATACGCAGTATTTT	CASSLEGQTISTDTQYF
.	TRBJ2-2	.	TRBV29-1	TGCAGCGTTGAACTCCGGGAAGCGAACACCGGGGAGCTGTTTTTT	CSVELREANTGELFF
.	TRBJ1-2	.	TRBV10-3	TGTGCCATCAGTGAGTCCCGGGCCGCGGGTAATTATGGCTACACCTTC	CAISESRAAGNYGYTF
.	TRBJ2-1	.	TRBV4-2	TGTGCCAGCAGCCAAGAAATGGAGAATAGCGGCAGCTCCTACAATGAGCAGTTCTTC	CASSQEMENSGSSYNEQFF
.	TRBJ2-7	.	TRBV15	TGTGCCACCAGCAGAGTAGGGGGGACGGACGAGCAGTACTTC	CATSRVGGTDEQYF
once	TRBJ2-5	.	TRBV23-1	TGCGCCAGCAGGGAAGCCTCATCGCCGGAGACCCAGTACTTC	CASREASSPETQYF